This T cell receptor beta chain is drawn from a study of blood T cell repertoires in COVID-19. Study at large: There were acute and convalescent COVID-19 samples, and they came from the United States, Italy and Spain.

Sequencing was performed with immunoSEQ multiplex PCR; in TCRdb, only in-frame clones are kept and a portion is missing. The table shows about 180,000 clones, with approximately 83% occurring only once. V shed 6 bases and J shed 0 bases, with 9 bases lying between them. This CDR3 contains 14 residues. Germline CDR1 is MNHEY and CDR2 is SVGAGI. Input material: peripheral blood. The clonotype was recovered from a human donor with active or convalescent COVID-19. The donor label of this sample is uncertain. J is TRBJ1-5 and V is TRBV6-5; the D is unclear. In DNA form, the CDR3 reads TGTGCCAGCAGGAGAGATCTTAGCAATCAGCCCCAGCATTTT. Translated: CASRRDLSNQPQHF.